The 23 T cell receptor beta chains below come from one sample, sequenced in a study of T cells in women clearing cervical HPV infection. Measured with immunoSEQ multiplex PCR; TCRdb has only the in-frame clones, and not every one. This table holds around 30,000 clones. The sample comprised blood buffy coat. These receptors all come from a woman between 18 and 75 years old with a cervical HPV16 infection that either progressed to CIN3+ or cleared (not recorded which).

Concerning this clone itself: The CDR3 end lies 3 residues beyond the end of the read and is filled in from the germline J gene. The chain links TRBV7-2 to TRBJ2-1; 9 bases agree with TRBD1. Trimming removed 0 bases from V and 6 bases from J; junction bases left unmatched: 6. Per germline, CDR1 SGHTA and CDR2 FQGNSA. The CDR3 runs 16 residues. The CDR3 loop is CASSLAGQGMGNEQFF. The DNA read from the CDR3 is TGTGCCAGCAGCTTAGCGGGACAGGGTATGGGCAATGAG.

Worth noting for this clone: From the germline J gene comes the end of the CDR3, since the read stops 3 residues before it. The chain is built from TRBV7-8 and TRBJ2-1; D gene uncertain. This CDR3 is built from 15 residues. The V end lost 7 bases, the J end lost 4 bases, and 17 bases lay between the germline ends. The V gene's germline CDR1 is SGHVS and CDR2 FQNEAQ. Partial CDR3 DNA: TGTGCCAGCAACTATTTGGGTAGCAGATACAATGAG. This codes for CASNYLGSRYNE. Given in full, the CDR3 is CASNYLGSRYNEQFF.

As regards this clone: The read finishes 3 residues shy of the CDR3 end, and the germline J gene is used to complete it. This rearrangement joins TRBV19 to TRBJ1-2; D ambiguous. Germline V lookup: CDR1 LNHDA, CDR2 SQIVND (reference sequence). The CDR3 totals 15 residues. CDR3: CASSSSSGSSHDYTF. The CDR3 bases that were read are TGTGCCAGTAGTAGTAGTAGCGGGAGTTCCCACGAC.

On this clone itself: Coverage ceases 3 residues before the CDR3 finishes, and the germline J gene fills in the end. The rearrangement links TRBV19 to TRBJ1-4; 8 positions match TRBD1. Trimming removed 4 bases from V and 8 bases from J; junction bases left unmatched: 6. Germline CDR1 and CDR2: LNHDA and SQIVND (reference sequence). The CDR3 spans 14 residues. The CDR3 loop is CASSNDRGYEKLFF. The covered CDR3 bases are TGTGCCAGTAGTAATGACAGGGGTTACGAAAAA.

As regards this clone: The read gets to within 3 residues of the CDR3 end, and the germline J gene fills in the rest. This chain uses TRBV2 with TRBJ2-1, with TRBD2 matching over 8 bases. Germline CDR1 and CDR2: SNHLY and FYNNEI. The ends lost 5 bases at V and 8 bases at J; junction bases unmatched: 14. The CDR3 loop spans 16 amino acids. The sequenced CDR3 bases are TGTGCCAGCAGTCAAAGGGTAGCGGGATCTCTTGATGAG. Amino acid sequence: CASSQRVAGSLDE. The full CDR3 is CASSQRVAGSLDEQFF.

Details on this clone: The CDR3 end is not reached by the read, which stops 3 residues before it; the germline J gene fills it in. The chain uses TRBV18 and TRBJ2-2; D ambiguous. There are 16 residues in the CDR3. Trimming cost V 3 bases and J 4 bases, with 15 bases left between them. Germline assignment: CDR1 KGHSH and CDR2 LQKENI. The CDR3 DNA, read in part, is TGTGCCAGCTCACCCTACAAGGCCTCGGGCACCGGGGAG. This sequence encodes CASSPYKASGTGE. Given in full, the CDR3 is CASSPYKASGTGELFF.

Remarks on this clone: The read finishes 3 residues shy of the CDR3 end, and the germline J gene is used to complete it. The chain uses TRBV20-1 and TRBJ1-1, with D unclear. V was clipped by 0 bases and J by 1 base, with 6 bases between them. The CDR3 has 13 residues. The V gene's germline CDR1 is DFQATT and CDR2 SNEGSKA (reference sequence). CDR3 DNA, as far as it was read: TGCAGTGCTAGAGATAGCCAGAACACTGAA. Translating it yields CSARDSQNTE. The whole CDR3 sequence reads CSARDSQNTEAFF.

Concerning this clone: The read comes to an end 3 residues before the CDR3 does, leaving the germline J gene to fill in the end. This sequence joins TRBV7-6 and TRBJ2-4; 10 nucleotides align to TRBD1. Germline V gene lookup returns CDR1 SGHVS and CDR2 FNYEAQ. This CDR3 has 13 residues. The CDR3 spells CASSRDRGYGQYF. The DNA read from the CDR3 is TGTGCCAGCAGCCGGGACAGGGGCTATGGT.

Regarding this clone: The observed sequence ends 3 residues before the CDR3 terminus, with the missing tail filled in from the germline J gene. V and J are TRBV11-2 and TRBJ2-5; D remains unclear. V was trimmed by 4 bases and J by 5 bases, leaving 8 bases between them. The CDR3 extends over 12 amino acids. Germline lookup yields CDR1 SGHAT and CDR2 FQNNGV. The covered CDR3 bases are TGTGCCAGCAGCTCCTCCGTCGAGACC. Translated: CASSSSVET. The complete CDR3 sequence is CASSSSVETQYF. The full variable domain, rest sourced from reference TRBV11-2 and TRBJ2-5, is EAGVAQSPRYKIIEKRQSVAFWCNPISGHATLYWYQQILGQGPKLLIQFQNNGVVDDSQLPKDRFSAERLKGVDSTLKIQPAKLEDSAVYLCASSSSVETQYFGPGTRLLVL.

Worth noting for this clone: Sequencing ends 3 residues short of the CDR3 end; the germline J gene provides the rest. This chain joins TRBV10-1 and TRBJ2-5; TRBD1 aligns across 7 bases. Germline V gene sequence: CDR1 WNHNN, CDR2 SYGVQD (reference sequence). This CDR3 contains 13 residues. V shed 9 bases, J shed 3 bases, and the junction held 7 bases outside the gene matches. CDR3 region: CARETGWEETQYF. Incomplete CDR3 DNA: TGCGCCAGAGAGACAGGGTGGGAAGAGACC.

Of note for this clone: Coverage ceases 3 residues before the CDR3 finishes, and the germline J gene fills in the end. The chain recombines TRBV15 with TRBJ2-5, with TRBD1 matching over 8 bases. After removal of 7 bases from V and 4 bases from J, the junction contained 5 bases not matched to a gene. CDR1 is LNHNV and CDR2 is YYDKDF in the germline V gene (reference sequence). The CDR3 totals 13 residues. CDR3 bases read: TGTGCCACCAACTCCGGGACAGGAGAGACC. Encoded protein: CATNSGTGET. Given in full, the CDR3 is CATNSGTGETQYF.

Concerning this clone: The missing CDR3 end, 3 residues past where the read stops, is filled in from the germline J gene. The V gene is TRBV6-2 or TRBV6-3, the J gene TRBJ2-2; 7 bases agree with TRBD1. Germline-derived CDR1 and CDR2 are MNHEY and SVGEGT. This CDR3 contains 16 residues. CDR3 protein: CASSYPTGQRKSPLFF. The CDR3 DNA, read in part, is TGTGCCAGCAGTTATCCAACGGGACAGAGGAAATCACCG.

On this clone: The read halts 3 residues ahead of the CDR3 end, with the missing end drawn from the germline J gene. This sequence joins TRBV5-1 and TRBJ1-1; perhaps TRBD1 as D (6 bases). This CDR3 has 14 residues. Germline-derived CDR1 and CDR2 are SGHRS and YFSETQ. The sequenced part of the CDR3 DNA is TGCGCCAGCAGCTTGGCCGGTAGGGGAGGGGGA. Amino acid sequence: CASSLAGRGGG. The entire CDR3 sequence reads CASSLAGRGGGAFF.

A note on this clone: The read halts 3 residues ahead of the CDR3 end, with the missing end drawn from the germline J gene. This chain joins TRBV6-1 and TRBJ2-5, with 7 bases aligning to TRBD2. Germline trimming cut 2 bases from V and 5 bases from J; bases unmatched to any gene: 11. CDR1 is MNHNS and CDR2 is SASEGT in the germline V gene. The CDR3 runs to 16 residues. CDR3 bases read: TGTGCCAGCAGTGAATCCTGGGGGGGAATTGGTGAGACC. Its protein is CASSESWGGIGET. The full CDR3 protein is CASSESWGGIGETQYF.

Points on this clone: The sequenced fragment ends 3 residues before the CDR3 boundary, so the rest is inferred from the germline J gene. The rearrangement links TRBV18 to TRBJ1-2; D is unclear. The germline gives CDR1 KGHSH, CDR2 LQKENI. This CDR3 has 13 residues. The CDR3 sequence: CASSKSGTNDYTF. The covered CDR3 bases are TGTGCCAGCTCAAAGTCAGGTACGAATGAC.

As to this clone: From the germline J gene comes the end of the CDR3, since the read stops 3 residues before it. The chain has TRBV18 and TRBJ1-2, with D possibly TRBD1 on 5 matching bases. The germline V gene encodes CDR1 KGHSH and CDR2 LQKENI. This CDR3 is 15 amino acids long. CDR3 protein: CASSPGLAGADDYTF. The sequenced CDR3 bases are TGTGCCAGCTCACCGGGACTAGCGGGAGCGGATGAC.

With respect to this clone: Sequencing ends 3 residues short of the CDR3 end; the germline J gene provides the rest. This sample also contains other DNA sequences that code for the same CDR3. V is TRBV30 and J is TRBJ2-1, with D tentatively TRBD2 (6 bases). This CDR3 comprises 15 residues. The germline gives CDR1 GTSNPN, CDR2 SVGIG (reference sequence). Trimming cost V 7 bases and J 2 bases, with 18 bases left between them. The part of the CDR3 DNA that was read is TGTGCCTACTCCCCCTGGAGGGCACCCTACAATGAG. Its protein product is CAYSPWRAPYNE. The entire CDR3 protein is CAYSPWRAPYNEQFF.

Remarks on this clone: The CDR3 goes on 3 residues after the read ends, and that part is filled in from the germline J gene. This chain joins TRBV5-1 and TRBJ1-2, with 8 bases matching TRBD1. The CDR3 runs to 15 residues. The germline gives CDR1 SGHRS, CDR2 YFSETQ. CDR3 sequence reads: CASSLGDRSTDTYTF. The DNA read from the CDR3 is TGCGCCAGCAGCTTGGGGGACAGGAGCACAGATACC.

As regards this clone: The read is 3 residues too short to cover the CDR3 end, so that end is filled in from the germline J gene. The V and J genes are TRBV7-2 and TRBJ2-4, with 8 positions matching TRBD2. Germline V gene lookup returns CDR1 SGHTA and CDR2 FQGNSA. CDR3 length equals 15 residues. The junction had 3 bases not matched to a gene; V was cut back by 4 bases and J by 1 base. Incomplete CDR3 DNA: TGTGCCAGCAGCTCGCAGCGGGAGGCCAAAAACATT. Amino acid sequence: CASSSQREAKNI. The CDR3 as a whole reads CASSSQREAKNIQYF.

In regard to this clone: The read comes to an end 3 residues before the CDR3 does, leaving the germline J gene to fill in the end. The chain joins TRBV2 to TRBJ2-4; 8 bases fit TRBD1. Germline V gives CDR1 SNHLY, CDR2 FYNNEI. V gave up 5 bases and J gave up 1 base; unmatched junction bases: 4. The CDR3 runs to 15 residues. This chain's CDR3 is CASSPRGLAKNIQYF. CDR3 bases read: TGTGCCAGCAGTCCCAGGGGGCTGGCCAAAAACATT.

With respect to this clone: Read sequence stops 3 residues before the CDR3 end, and the germline J gene provides the missing end. The chain couples TRBV20-1 to TRBJ2-1, with 14 bases aligning to TRBD2. J was trimmed by 8 bases and V by 0 bases; bases with no gene match: 9. Germline CDR1 reads DFQATT; CDR2 reads SNEGSKA (reference sequence). The length of the CDR3 is 17 residues. CDR3 protein: CSARDYRGTSGRDEQFF. The covered CDR3 bases are TGCAGTGCTAGAGACTATCGTGGGACTAGCGGGAGAGATGAG.

About this clone itself: The sequence runs out 3 residues before the end of the CDR3; the remainder is reconstructed from the germline J gene. The V and J genes are TRBV20-1 and TRBJ1-1, with unresolved D. Germline values: CDR1 DFQATT, CDR2 SNEGSKA (reference sequence). With 2 bases removed from V and 6 bases from J, the gap between germline ends came to 10 bases. This CDR3 is 12 amino acids long. The CDR3 loop is CSARLTVAEAFF. Incomplete CDR3 DNA: TGCAGTGCTAGATTAACGGTGGCTGAA.

As for this clone: With the read ending 3 residues before the CDR3 end, the germline J gene is used to fill in that end. This sequence joins TRBV20-1 and TRBJ2-1, with 8 bases aligning to TRBD2. The CDR3 contains 16 residues. V lost 1 base, J lost 4 bases, and 9 bases stayed unmatched. Germline loops: CDR1 DFQATT, CDR2 SNEGSKA (reference sequence). The sequenced part of the CDR3 DNA is TGCAGTGCTAGAGGTGTGGTACTAGCGGCATACAATGAG. Translation: CSARGVVLAAYNE. The full CDR3 sequence reads CSARGVVLAAYNEQFF.